The rows below give T cell receptor beta chains drawn from one sample of a study of CD8+ T cells in alopecia areata. The protocol was immunoSEQ multiplex PCR, while the TCRdb copy is restricted to in-frame clones and leaves out a portion. The sample lists about 250,000 clones, 60% seen once, with roughly 0.88% in the top ten. The sequencing here drew on CD4+ T cells sorted from blood, taken around week 52, from a patient treated with tofacitinib. These receptors all come from a human donor with alopecia areata. Each CDR3 is given with its conserved first and last residue. The D gene is left open where the match is weak. A clone size is listed for some rows: how often the clone was seen (once, few, many), or a class if it is expanded.

14	.	TRBD1	TRBJ2-3	TRBV5-1	TGCGCCAGCAGGGCCGGACAGGGAACAGATACGCAGTATTTT	CASRAGQGTDTQYF
14	.	.	TRBJ1-6	TRBV9	TGTGCCAGCAGCGTAGCTCCTTATAATTCACCCCTCCACTTT	CASSVAPYNSPLHF
17	.	.	TRBJ2-1	TRBV11-1	TGTGCCAGCAGCTTAGAAGCAGGCGGGGGCCGCTACAATGAGCAGTTCTTC	CASSLEAGGGRYNEQFF
17	.	TRBD1	TRBJ2-6	TRBV4-1	TGCGCCAGCAGCCAAGAGAAGGGGGCGCGGGGGGCCAACGTCCTGACTTTC	CASSQEKGARGANVLTF
11	.	.	TRBJ2-5	TRBV9	TGTGCCAGCAGCAGTCCCGGAGCCCAGTACTTC	CASSSPGAQYF
15	few	.	TRBJ2-1	TRBV7-2	TGTGCCAGCAGCTTAGGAGGGGGGACATACAATGAGCAGTTCTTC	CASSLGGGTYNEQFF
17	.	TRBD2	TRBJ2-5	TRBV25-1	TGTGCCAGCAGTGAATATAGCGGGATTGTCGGGCAAGAGACCCAGTACTTC	CASSEYSGIVGQETQYF
15	.	TRBD1	TRBJ2-5	TRBV25-1	TGTGCCAGCAGTGAAGGACAGGGGAGGTTGGAGACCCAGTACTTC	CASSEGQGRLETQYF
14	.	.	TRBJ2-3	TRBV18	TGTGCCAGCTCACCGGGGGGAAGCACAGATACGCAGTATTTT	CASSPGGSTDTQYF
11	few	.	TRBJ1-1	TRBV6-5	TGTGCCAGCAGGTCCATCCGGAGAGCTTTCTTT	CASRSIRRAFF
16	.	.	TRBJ2-3	TRBV7-2	TGTGCCAGCAGCCCTTTGGGACGCGGAATTGCAGATACGCAGTATTTT	CASSPLGRGIADTQYF
15	.	.	TRBJ1-6	TRBV4-2	TGTGCCAGCAGCCAAGACCACATAGATGATTCACCCCTCCACTTT	CASSQDHIDDSPLHF
16	.	.	TRBJ2-7	TRBV5-1	TGCGCCAGCAGCTTCCTTTTAGGAGGGGGCCCCTACGAGCAGTACTTC	CASSFLLGGGPYEQYF
14	.	TRBD2	TRBJ2-5	TRBV7-9	TGTGCCAGCAGCATTCTAGCGGGGGTCGAGACCCAGTACTTC	CASSILAGVETQYF
15	.	TRBD1	TRBJ1-6	TRBV28	TGTGCCAGCAGCCCTAATACAGGGGCGAATTCACCCCTCCACTTT	CASSPNTGANSPLHF
15	few	.	TRBJ2-5	TRBV5-1	TGCGCCAGCAGCTTGGTGGACGGGAACCAAGAGACCCAGTACTTC	CASSLVDGNQETQYF
12	.	.	TRBJ2-7	TRBV5-6	TGTGCCAGCAGCTTGGATCACACCGGAGAGTACTTC	CASSLDHTGEYF
17	.	TRBD2	TRBJ2-1	TRBV5-6	TGTGCCAGCAGCTCCACCCCGGGGGCGGGGGGCCTCAATGAGCAGTTCTTC	CASSSTPGAGGLNEQFF
11	.	.	TRBJ2-1	TRBV6-5	TGTGCCAGCAGCTACATCGGTGAGCAGTTCTTC	CASSYIGEQFF
15	few	.	TRBJ2-1	TRBV19	TGTGCCAGTAGTATTTCAGGTAGCTCCTACAATGAGCAGTTCTTC	CASSISGSSYNEQFF
12	.	TRBD1	TRBJ1-1	TRBV30	TGTGCCTGGAGTATGGGACAGATCGAACCTTTCTTT	CAWSMGQIEPFF
11	.	.	TRBJ1-1	TRBV20-1	TGCAGTGCACAGGAGAACACTGAAGCTTTCTTT	CSAQENTEAFF
17	.	.	TRBJ2-1	TRBV12-5	TGTGCTAGTGGTTTGGGGACATCTCCTGAGGGGTACAATGAGCAGTTCTTC	CASGLGTSPEGYNEQFF
14	few	.	TRBJ1-3	TRBV9	TGTGCCAGCAGCGACAGGTTCTCTGGAAACACCATATATTTT	CASSDRFSGNTIYF